Below are 17 T cell receptor beta chains sequenced from a single sample in a study of chemoradiotherapy in HPV16-positive cancers. Profiled with immunoSEQ multiplex PCR; TCRdb holds only in-frame clones, not every one. This table holds over 30,000 clones, roughly 77% found once. Material: blood, obtained from a patient who underwent chemoradiotherapy. These receptor sequences come from a human donor with HPV-associated anogenital cancer.

V is TRBV2 and J is TRBJ1-1; D not resolved. Trimming removed 8 bases at V and 0 bases at J, with 10 bases between. This CDR3 is built from 13 residues. Germline assignment: CDR1 SNHLY and CDR2 FYNNEI. CDR3 coding DNA: TGTGCCAGCGCCCCACAGCTGAACACTGAAGCTTTCTTT. Protein: CASAPQLNTEAFF.

The chain is built from TRBV14 and TRBJ2-3; the D is unclear. Germline lookup yields CDR1 SGHDN and CDR2 FVKESK. Trimming cost V 0 bases and J 1 base, with 20 bases left between them. The CDR3 covers 19 residues. The CDR3 DNA reads TGTGCCAGCAGCCAAGATCCCTCGATGGGCGCCTGGGGCACAGATACGCAGTATTTT. This gives the protein CASSQDPSMGAWGTDTQYF.

The CDR3 sequence is CASSLEGGEANYGYTF. In DNA form, the CDR3 reads TGTGCCAGCAGTTTAGAAGGAGGGGAAGCTAACTATGGCTACACCTTC. The chain joins TRBV27 to TRBJ1-2, with a weak D call TRBD1 (5 bases). The CDR3 totals 16 residues. V gave up 2 bases and J gave up 0 bases, with 13 bases separating them. Germline-derived CDR1 and CDR2 are MNHEY and SMNVEV (reference sequence).

The genes are TRBV7-9 and TRBJ2-5; 7 nucleotides align to TRBD2. The CDR3 sequence is 15 residues long. CDR1 SEHNR and CDR2 FQNEAQ come from the germline V gene (reference sequence). Trimming cost V 8 bases and J 9 bases; bases outside gene matches: 18. CDR3 nucleotides: TGTGCCAGCGATTCGGGGGGACCACCACTCGGCTCCCAGTACTTC. Translated, it gives CASDSGGPPLGSQYF.

This sequence joins TRBV7-2 and TRBJ2-5; D is unclear. This CDR3 contains 14 residues. From germline, CDR1 is SGHTA and CDR2 FQGNSA. The V end lost 1 base, the J end lost 1 base, and 7 bases lay between the germline ends. The CDR3 reads CASSLVPGQETQYF. In DNA form, the CDR3 reads TGTGCCAGCAGCTTAGTCCCAGGCCAAGAGACCCAGTACTTC.

This CDR3 is CAISDREDTQYF. The CDR3 DNA follows: TGTGCCATCAGTGACAGAGAAGATACGCAGTATTTT. V and J are TRBV10-3 and TRBJ2-3; D remains ambiguous. Trimming stripped 3 bases from V and 5 bases from J, with 6 bases between. The CDR3 loop spans 12 amino acids. CDR1 is ENHRY, CDR2 SYGVKD, per germline.

This clone was found a few times. The J gene is TRBJ1-5, the V gene TRBV18, with 8 positions matching TRBD1. V lost 3 bases and J lost 5; bases outside the gene matches: 0. This CDR3 comprises 13 residues. Germline CDR1 and CDR2: KGHSH and LQKENI. The CDR3 DNA reads as TGTGCCAGCTCACCGGGACAGGATCAGCCCCAGCATTTT. Translated, it gives CASSPGQDQPQHF.

The chain is built from TRBV5-1 and TRBJ2-3, with TRBD2 identical over 7 bases. V shed 0 bases and J 2 bases; nucleotides not matched to a gene: 12. CDR1 and CDR2 from the germline V gene are SGHRS and YFSETQ. CDR3 length equals 18 residues. CDR3 sequence reads: CASSLGVPRGTHTDTQYF. The CDR3 DNA follows: TGCGCCAGCAGCTTGGGAGTTCCGCGGGGGACCCACACAGATACGCAGTATTTT. Looking up the rest from reference TRBV5-1 and TRBJ2-3 gives the full variable domain: KAGVTQTPRYLIKTRGQQVTLSCSPISGHRSVSWYQQTPGQGLQFLFEYFSETQRNKGNFPGRFSGRQFSNSRSEMNVSTLELGDSALYLCASSLGVPRGTHTDTQYFGPGTRLTVL.

The chain carries TRBV2 and TRBJ1-1; TRBD1 aligns across 7 bases. Germline V gene lookup returns CDR1 SNHLY and CDR2 FYNNEI. This CDR3 has 17 amino acids. V trimming: 3 bases; J trimming: 0 bases; junction bases outside the gene matches: 10. The CDR3 DNA follows: TGTGCCAGCAGTGAGGGACAGTTCTCAGGTATGAACACTGAAGCTTTCTTT. Encoded protein: CASSEGQFSGMNTEAFF.

V gene TRBV5-1 combines with J gene TRBJ1-4; 7 bases line up with TRBD1. V was clipped by 4 bases and J by 9 bases; unmatched bases: 12. In germline, CDR1 is SGHRS, CDR2 YFSETQ. The CDR3 is 15 amino acids. The CDR3 DNA reads TGCGCCAGCAGCCGGGACGGGACAGATGGACAAAAACTGTTTTTT. Its protein is CASSRDGTDGQKLFF.

This CDR3 reads CASSRRGAENSPLHF. In nucleotides, the CDR3 is TGTGCCAGCAGCCGCAGGGGGGCTGAGAATTCACCCCTCCACTTT. The chain combines TRBV5-5 with TRBJ1-6, with TRBD1 matching over 7 bases. Germline CDR1 and CDR2: SGHKS and YYEKEE (reference sequence). The V and J ends lost 4 bases and 7 bases, in that order; junction bases with no gene match: 8. CDR3 length: 15 amino acids.

The rearrangement uses TRBV6-5 and TRBJ2-7, with no clear D. In germline, CDR1 is MNHEY, CDR2 SVGAGI. V lost 2 bases and J lost 0, with 5 bases in between. The CDR3 is 13 amino acids. The CDR3 region is CASSYGVSYEQYF. In DNA, the CDR3 is TGTGCCAGCAGTTACGGGGTCTCCTACGAGCAGTACTTC.

This chain uses TRBV30 with TRBJ2-7; 12 bases fit TRBD2. The J segment lost 3 bases and the V segment lost 5 bases, leaving 5 bases of the junction unmatched. The CDR3 has 14 amino acids. Germline V gene data show CDR1 as GTSNPN and CDR2 as SVGIG (reference sequence). The CDR3 DNA sequence: TGTGCCTGGTCCGGGACTAGCGGGTTCTACGAGCAGTACTTC. This translates into CAWSGTSGFYEQYF.

The chain links TRBV3-1 (or the pseudogene TRBV3-2) to TRBJ2-7, with D hard to call. V was clipped by 9 bases and J by 5 bases, with 5 bases between them. In germline, CDR1 is LGHDT, CDR2 YNNKEL (reference sequence). CDR3 size: 9 residues. CDR3 DNA sequence: TGTGCCAGAGATAACGAGCAGTACTTC. Translation gives CARDNEQYF.

The chain is built from TRBV18 and TRBJ1-6, with TRBD1 matching over 8 bases. This CDR3 is 13 amino acids long. The trim removed 4 bases at V and 10 bases at J, leaving 3 bases unmatched. From germline, CDR1 is KGHSH and CDR2 LQKENI. Written as DNA, the CDR3 is TGTGCCAGCTCACGACAGGGGAGGTCACCCCTCCACTTT. This encodes CASSRQGRSPLHF.

The chain links TRBV11-2 to TRBJ2-1; D gene uncertain. The germline gives CDR1 SGHAT, CDR2 FQNNGV. The CDR3 runs 12 residues. The ends were cut back, 10 bases at V and 7 bases at J, with 14 bases in the middle. CDR3: CAKGRATNEQFF. CDR3 in DNA: TGTGCCAAAGGACGGGCGACTAATGAGCAGTTCTTC.

The rearrangement uses TRBV11-2 and TRBJ2-1; 9 bases are shared with TRBD1. V was pared by 4 bases and J by 6 bases, with 7 bases of the junction left unmatched. There are 15 residues in the CDR3. In germline, CDR1 is SGHAT, CDR2 FQNNGV. The CDR3 loop is CASSYNRGLGNEQFF. The CDR3 DNA is TGTGCCAGCAGCTACAACAGGGGGCTCGGCAATGAGCAGTTCTTC.